This is a list of T cell receptor beta chains from one sample in a study of metastatic and nonmetastatic thyroid tumors. Through MiXCR, TCRdb re-clonotyped the PCR reads. The data hold some 21,000 clones, with 10% to 15% observed a single time. Sample: blood. Receptors originate from a male donor with papillary thyroid cancer or a benign thyroid nodule (not recorded which). Some clones in this sample may be carry-over from other donors' samples. Both conserved end residues are part of each CDR3. The D gene is left open where the match is weak. Size is stated for part of the rows, as once, few or many counts, or as a class when the clone is expanded.

J gene	V gene	CDR3 length	clone size	D gene	CDR3 protein	CDR3 DNA
TRBJ2-1	TRBV7-9	13	many	NA	CASGLARAQEQFF	TGTGCCAGCGGTCTAGCTAGGGCTCAGGAGCAGTTCTTC
TRBJ2-3	TRBV27	15	medium-sized	TRBD2	CASSSQTSPFDTQYF	TGTGCCAGCAGTTCCCAGACTAGCCCTTTCGATACGCAGTATTTT
TRBJ2-3	TRBV7-2	16	NA	TRBD2	CAGRKGLAGGTDTQYF	TGTGCCGGAAGAAAAGGGCTAGCGGGGGGCACAGATACGCAGTATTTT
TRBJ1-1	TRBV11-2	13	few	TRBD1	CASSHHGQGEAFF	TGTGCCAGCAGCCATCACGGACAGGGGGAAGCTTTCTTT
TRBJ2-7	TRBV4-2	14	many	NA	CASSQGPGTYEQYF	TGTGCCAGCAGCCAGGGTCCCGGAACCTACGAGCAGTACTTC
TRBJ2-5	TRBV9	16	NA	TRBD2	CASSAELAGGVETQYF	TGTGCCAGCAGCGCCGAACTAGCGGGAGGAGTAGAGACCCAGTACTTC
TRBJ2-7	TRBV28	16	NA	NA	CASSLVLGQGNYEQYF	TGTGCCAGCAGTCTGGTCCTAGGCCAGGGCAACTACGAGCAGTACTTC
TRBJ1-2	TRBV3-1	15	NA	NA	CASSQGSSVGYGYTF	TGTGCCAGCAGCCAAGGGTCCTCTGTGGGTTATGGCTACACCTTC
TRBJ2-7	TRBV5-1	12	many	NA	CASSLFLNEQYF	TGCGCCAGCAGCTTGTTCTTAAACGAGCAGTACTTC
TRBJ2-2	TRBV20-1	14	many	TRBD1	CSAPTQGTDGELFF	TGCAGTGCTCCTACACAGGGGACGGACGGGGAGCTGTTTTTT
TRBJ1-2	TRBV12-3/TRBV12-4	12	many	NA	CASSWDPRGRTF	TGTGCCAGCAGCTGGGACCCGCGCGGGAGGACCTTC
TRBJ2-5	TRBV7-9	14	many	NA	CASSLDRNQETQYF	TGTGCCAGCAGCTTAGACAGAAACCAAGAGACCCAGTACTTC
TRBJ2-1	TRBV5-1	14	few	NA	CASRDEDSNNEQFF	TGCGCCAGCAGGGATGAGGACAGTAACAATGAGCAGTTCTTC
TRBJ1-2	TRBV3-1	18	many	TRBD1	CASSQAPPGTGTNYGYTF	TGTGCCAGCAGCCAAGCCCCACCCGGGACAGGGACTAACTATGGCTACACCTTC
TRBJ2-2	TRBV2	12	many	NA	CASTGSAGELFF	TGTGCCAGCACAGGGTCGGCCGGGGAGCTGTTTTTT
TRBJ1-5	TRBV20-1	13	many	NA	CSARGAVNQPQHF	TGCAGTGCCCGGGGGGCGGTTAATCAGCCCCAGCATTTT
TRBJ2-2	TRBV3-1	14	many	NA	CASSQGQITGELFF	TGTGCCAGCAGCCAGGGACAAATCACCGGGGAGCTGTTTTTT
TRBJ2-1	TRBV20-1	15	many	NA	CSARAAEWARNEQFF	TGCAGTGCTAGAGCTGCTGAGTGGGCTCGGAATGAGCAGTTCTTC
TRBJ1-3	TRBV7-9	17	many	TRBD1	CASSLGQLGNSGNTIYF	TGTGCCAGCAGCCTGGGACAGCTGGGGAACTCTGGAAACACCATATATTTT
TRBJ2-5	TRBV2	15	many	NA	CASSVEGGKRETQYF	TGTGCCAGCAGTGTTGAGGGGGGCAAGAGAGAGACCCAGTACTTC
TRBJ2-1	TRBV12-3/TRBV12-4	15	medium-sized	TRBD1	CASSAGTGSFNEQFF	TGTGCCAGCAGTGCCGGGACAGGGAGCTTCAATGAGCAGTTCTTC
TRBJ2-7	TRBV27	15	many	NA	CASSLSPGSINEQYF	TGTGCCAGCAGTTTATCACCCGGGAGTATAAACGAGCAGTACTTC
TRBJ1-1	TRBV12-3/TRBV12-4	16	NA	TRBD1	CASSFTAGTGNTEAFF	TGTGCCAGCAGCTTTACCGCCGGGACAGGGAACACTGAAGCTTTCTTT
TRBJ1-2	TRBV7-9	12	many	NA	CASRGATYGYTF	TGTGCCAGCAGAGGGGCCACCTATGGCTACACCTTC
TRBJ2-7	TRBV5-1	15	medium-sized	NA	CASSLAGASAYEQYF	TGCGCCAGCAGCTTGGCGGGTGCAAGCGCCTACGAGCAGTACTTC
TRBJ1-1	TRBV4-1	11	many	NA	CASSQAGEAFF	TGCGCCAGCAGCCAAGCGGGGGAAGCTTTCTTT
TRBJ2-7	TRBV15	15	NA	TRBD1	CATSRGGTASYEQYF	TGTGCCACCAGCAGAGGGGGGACAGCCTCTTACGAGCAGTACTTC
TRBJ1-1	TRBV3-1	17	many	TRBD1	CASSQSAFRTGVTEAFF	TGTGCCAGCAGCCAATCTGCGTTCCGGACAGGGGTCACTGAAGCTTTCTTT
TRBJ2-4	TRBV6-1	15	many	NA	CASRPGGGYQNIQYF	TGTGCCAGCAGGCCCGGGGGTGGGTACCAGAACATTCAGTACTTC
TRBJ2-1	TRBV7-9	17	many	TRBD2	CASSQPSGSEGYNEQFF	TGTGCCAGCAGCCAACCTAGCGGGAGTGAAGGGTACAATGAGCAGTTCTTC
TRBJ2-7	TRBV28	12	medium-sized	NA	CASRQGHYEQYF	TGTGCCAGCAGACAGGGACATTACGAGCAGTACTTC
TRBJ2-5	TRBV4-1	13	NA	NA	CASSLGGLETQYF	TGCGCCAGCAGCCTAGGTGGTCTCGAGACCCAGTACTTC
TRBJ1-2	TRBV29-1	11	many	NA	CSVDASWGYTF	TGCAGCGTCGATGCCTCTTGGGGCTACACCTTC
TRBJ1-5	TRBV2	14	many	NA	CASSEILERQPQHF	TGTGCCAGCAGTGAAATCCTGGAGAGGCAGCCCCAGCATTTT
TRBJ1-6	TRBV3-1	16	many	NA	CASSQAGSSYNSPLHF	TGTGCCAGCAGCCAAGCAGGTAGCTCCTATAATTCACCCCTCCACTTT
TRBJ2-7	TRBV6-1	13	medium-sized	NA	CASTPTRAQRQYF	TGTGCCAGCACCCCCACCAGGGCCCAACGGCAGTACTTC
TRBJ1-5	TRBV6-1	14	medium-sized	NA	CASVVGYSNQPQHF	TGTGCCAGCGTCGTTGGATATAGCAATCAGCCCCAGCATTTT
TRBJ2-7	TRBV4-1	13	many	NA	CASGRDISYEQYF	TGCGCCAGCGGCCGGGACATATCCTACGAGCAGTACTTC
TRBJ2-1	TRBV6-1	18	NA	TRBD2	CASSEARTSGGAGDEQFF	TGTGCCAGCAGTGAAGCCCGGACTAGCGGGGGGGCTGGGGATGAGCAGTTCTTC
TRBJ2-2	TRBV5-8	15	many	NA	CASSLPGQNTGELFF	TGTGCCAGCAGCTTGCCGGGACAAAACACCGGGGAGCTGTTTTTT
TRBJ2-1	TRBV10-2	19	many	TRBD2	CASSKKMGLAGGSYNEQFF	TGCGCCAGCAGCAAAAAAATGGGACTAGCGGGAGGATCGTACAATGAGCAGTTCTTC
TRBJ2-7	TRBV7-9	15	NA	NA	CASSFGGAKTYEQYF	TGTGCCAGCAGCTTTGGGGGAGCGAAGACCTACGAGCAGTACTTC
TRBJ1-5	TRBV20-1	14	NA	TRBD1	CSAPGTEYNQPQHF	TGCAGTGCTCCCGGGACAGAATATAATCAGCCCCAGCATTTT
TRBJ2-2	TRBV30	16	NA	NA	CAWSPGEGGNHGELFF	TGTGCCTGGAGTCCAGGGGAGGGAGGAAATCACGGGGAGCTGTTTTTT
TRBJ2-2	TRBV5-1	17	many	NA	CASSLDPGTQNTGELFF	TGCGCCAGCAGCTTGGACCCCGGGACACAAAACACCGGGGAGCTGTTTTTT
TRBJ2-1	TRBV30	10	many	NA	CAWSVNEQFF	TGTGCCTGGAGTGTGAATGAGCAGTTCTTC
TRBJ2-6	TRBV4-1	18	many	TRBD1	CASSQGPQGPSGANVLTF	TGCGCCAGCAGCCAAGGGCCACAGGGGCCCTCTGGGGCCAACGTCCTGACTTTC
TRBJ2-1	TRBV6-2/TRBV6-3	16	medium-sized	NA	CASSYSSTTGNVAQFF	TGTGCCAGCAGTTACTCGAGTACTACGGGAAATGTGGCGCAGTTCTTC
TRBJ2-7	TRBV11-1	16	many	NA	CASSLVGGTSYEEQYF	TGTGCCAGCAGCTTAGTCGGGGGCACAAGCTATGAGGAGCAGTACTTC
TRBJ2-7	TRBV2	14	NA	TRBD2	CASMGLVVGYEQYF	TGTGCCAGCATGGGACTAGTGGTCGGCTACGAGCAGTACTTC
TRBJ2-3	TRBV20-1	12	many	NA	CSALPSSYTQYF	TGCAGTGCCCTGCCTAGTTCATATACGCAGTATTTT
TRBJ1-3	TRBV18	16	many	NA	CASSPRWADSGNTIYF	TGTGCCAGCTCACCCCGATGGGCAGACTCTGGAAACACCATATATTTT
TRBJ2-7	TRBV7-2	15	NA	NA	CASSLASSASYEQYF	TGTGCCAGCAGCTTGGCGTCTAGCGCCTCCTACGAGCAGTACTTC